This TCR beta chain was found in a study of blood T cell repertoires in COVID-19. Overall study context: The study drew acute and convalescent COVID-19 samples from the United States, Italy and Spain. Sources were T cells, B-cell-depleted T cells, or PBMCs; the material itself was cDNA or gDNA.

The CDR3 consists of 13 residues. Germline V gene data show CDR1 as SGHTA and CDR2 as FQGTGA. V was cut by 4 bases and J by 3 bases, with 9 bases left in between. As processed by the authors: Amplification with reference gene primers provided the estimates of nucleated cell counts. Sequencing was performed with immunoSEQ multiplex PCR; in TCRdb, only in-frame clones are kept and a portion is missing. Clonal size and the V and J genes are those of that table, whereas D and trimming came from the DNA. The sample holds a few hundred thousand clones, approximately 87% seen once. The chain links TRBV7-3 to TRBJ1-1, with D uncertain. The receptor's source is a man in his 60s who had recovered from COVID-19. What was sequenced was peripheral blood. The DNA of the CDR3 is TGTGCCAGCAGCTGGCAGTCTTACACTGAAGCTTTCTTT. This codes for CASSWQSYTEAFF.